These 15 T cell receptor beta chains came from one sample sequenced in a study of spatial heterogeneity in lung cancer. Time point in this sample: sample taken at primary tumor resection. Material for sequencing was whole RNA from tumor, nontumor lung or frozen PBMC, left unsorted. TCRdb fed the 5' RACE reads into MiXCR, producing one record per CDR3 protein. The sample lists 9,000 to 13,000 distinct CDR3 sequences, 6.3% occurring once. The material was PBMCs, obtained at surgery. Source of these receptors: a male donor with early-stage non-small cell lung cancer.

With respect to this clonotype: The library was built for alpha chains, so this beta chain is an off-target read and its size means little. The genes are TRBV5-1 and TRBJ2-1, with D perhaps TRBD1 (5 bases). V lost 1 base, J lost 8 bases, and 16 bases lay in between. The CDR3 consists of 15 residues. CDR1 is SGHRS and CDR2 is YFSETQ in the germline V gene. The CDR3 protein is CASSLYGARNDEQFF. The CDR3 DNA sequence: TGCGCCAGCAGCTTGTATGGGGCGAGGAACGATGAGCAGTTCTTC.

This clonotype is medium-sized (0.01 to 0.1%). This beta chain is an unintended read in a library built for alpha chains; its size means little. The chain recombines TRBV11-2 with TRBJ1-1, with 8 nucleotides matching TRBD1. Germline V gives CDR1 SGHAT, CDR2 FQNNGV. The CDR3 is 15 amino acids. The trim removed 4 bases at V and 5 bases at J, leaving 9 bases unmatched. The CDR3, as DNA: TGTGCCAGCAGCTCAGGACAGGGAGGGAGTACTGAAGCTTTCTTT. This sequence encodes CASSSGQGGSTEAFF.

This clonotype was detected ten times or more. With the library built for alpha chains, this beta chain is off target and its frequency is not meaningful. The chain is built from TRBV28 and TRBJ2-6, with D perhaps matching TRBD2 (5 bases). The length of the CDR3 is 14 residues. CDR1 and CDR2 from the germline V gene are MDHEN and SYDVKM. V was shortened by 7 bases and J by 8 bases, with 15 bases between the two germline ends. The DNA for the CDR3 is TGTGCCAGCACGGGTGGCAGGAGGACCAACGTCCTGACTTTC. Residues: CASTGGRRTNVLTF.

Only a few counts were recorded for this clonotype. Being off target in a library aimed at alpha chains, this beta chain has a size of little meaning. The CDR3 here is CAVRRDAAYEQYF. In DNA, the CDR3 is TGTGCCGTAAGACGGGACGCGGCCTACGAGCAGTACTTC. The chain combines TRBV10-3 with TRBJ2-7; D may be TRBD1 or TRBD2 (5 bases each). V was pared by 11 bases and J by 2 bases, with 16 bases between. The CDR3 runs 13 residues. Germline CDR1 is ENHRY and CDR2 is SYGVKD.

This clonotype showed up many times. This beta chain appears as a stray read in a library generated for alpha chains; its size is not informative. V and J are TRBV6-5 and TRBJ2-1; no definite D call. The CDR3 totals 14 residues. CDR1 MNHEY and CDR2 SVGAGI come from the germline V gene. Trimming pared 0 bases from V and 10 bases from J, leaving 13 bases between. In DNA form, the CDR3 reads TGTGCCAGCAGTTACTCGATAAACGGTGGCGAGCAGTTCTTC. This sequence encodes CASSYSINGGEQFF.

To note about this clonotype: This beta chain was picked up by a library intended for alpha chains and is off target, so its count carries little meaning. The gene calls are TRBV18 and TRBJ2-7, with D possibly being TRBD2 (5 bases). CDR3 size: 13 residues. Germline V gene data show CDR1 as KGHSH and CDR2 as LQKENI. V shed 6 bases and J shed 3 bases, with 12 bases lying between them. For the CDR3, the DNA is TGTGCCAGCTCCACAGAGGGCCTCTACGAGCAGTACTTC. Translation gives CASSTEGLYEQYF.

This clonotype was recorded many times. This beta chain is an off-target read within a library intended for alpha chains, so its frequency means little. This chain joins TRBV6-2 or TRBV6-3 and TRBJ1-1; tentative D call: TRBD1 (6 bases). V shed 1 base and J shed 3 bases, with 12 bases lying between them. CDR3 length equals 15 residues. Germline V CDR1 and CDR2: MNHEY, SVGEGT. This CDR3 is CASSYFGGRDTEAFF. In DNA form, the CDR3 reads TGTGCCAGCAGTTACTTCGGGGGCAGGGACACTGAAGCTTTCTTT.

This clonotype was seen more than once but under ten times. Little can be read into the size of this beta chain, an off-target read in a library designed for alpha chains. The V call is TRBV12-3 or TRBV12-4, the J call TRBJ1-1; TRBD1 matches at 7 bases. V lost 6 bases, J lost 2 bases, and 9 bases stayed unmatched. There are 15 residues in the CDR3. The CDR3 loop is CASRPETGRNTEAFF. The CDR3 DNA sequence: TGTGCCAGCAGACCAGAGACAGGGAGAAACACTGAAGCTTTCTTT.

This clonotype is termed medium-sized (0.01 to 0.1%). The size of this beta chain means little, since it is a stray read in a library made for alpha chains. The chain couples TRBV5-5 to TRBJ2-3; D is ambiguous. The CDR3 spans 12 residues. The germline V gene has CDR1 SGHKS and CDR2 YYEKEE (reference sequence). Trimming removed 0 bases at V and 2 bases at J, with 1 base between. The CDR3 spells CASSLDTDTQYF. Written as DNA, the CDR3 is TGTGCCAGCAGCTTGGACACAGATACGCAGTATTTT.

This clonotype was seen many times. This beta chain lies outside the target of a library built for alpha chains; its clone size means little. J is TRBJ1-4 and V is TRBV27, with no clear D. The CDR3 is 14 residues long. Trimming removed 3 bases from V and 4 bases from J, with 9 bases in between. The germline CDR1 and CDR2 sequences are MNHEY and SMNVEV (reference sequence). The CDR3: CASSFGQFNEKLFF. As DNA, the CDR3 is TGTGCCAGCAGTTTTGGGCAGTTTAATGAAAAACTGTTTTTT.

This clonotype was detected many times. A library prepared for alpha chains yielded this beta chain as an off-target read; its size is of little meaning. The rearrangement links TRBV7-2 to TRBJ2-7; no firm D call. The CDR3 runs to 13 residues. Trimming pared 1 base from V and 5 bases from J, leaving 9 bases between. The germline V gene has CDR1 SGHTA and CDR2 FQGNSA. CDR3 in DNA: TGTGCCAGCAGCTTAGTATATACGGACGAGCAGTACTTC. This codes for CASSLVYTDEQYF.

A word on this clonotype: This beta chain turned up in a library designed for alpha chains; as an off-target read, its abundance says little. V and J are TRBV19 and TRBJ2-1, with 8 nucleotides matching TRBD2. Germline CDR1 is LNHDA and CDR2 is SQIVND (reference sequence). V was pared by 10 bases and J by 10 bases, with 15 bases of the junction left unmatched. This CDR3 comprises 14 residues. The CDR3 reads CATALGLGVREQFF. The CDR3 DNA follows: TGTGCCACCGCCTTGGGACTAGGGGTAAGGGAGCAGTTCTTC.

This clonotype appeared many times. The size of this beta chain means little, since it is a stray read in a library made for alpha chains. V is TRBV20-1 and J is TRBJ1-6, with D unclear. The CDR3 runs to 15 residues. Trimming stripped 1 base from V and 10 bases from J, with 17 bases between. The germline gives CDR1 DFQATT, CDR2 SNEGSKA (reference sequence). The CDR3 DNA reads TGCAGTGCTAGAGTAAACGGTCAACAAGGGTCACCCCTCCACTTT. Protein: CSARVNGQQGSPLHF.

This clonotype was seen a few times. For a library built for alpha chains, this beta chain is a stray read; little rests on its size. CDR3 DNA: TGTGCCTGGAGCGAAAAACTAGGGGGCGGTGAGACCCAGTACTTC. Protein: CAWSEKLGGGETQYF. J is TRBJ2-5 and V is TRBV30; 7 bases map to TRBD1. Germline V lookup: CDR1 GTSNPN, CDR2 SVGIG (reference sequence). The junction had 12 bases not matched to a gene; V was cut back by 3 bases and J by 5 bases. This CDR3 has 15 amino acids.

Remarks on this clonotype: The CDR3 ends on some other residue instead of the conserved phenylalanine or tryptophan, so this is likely a read error. A library made for alpha chains picked up this beta chain off target, so its size means little. The genes are TRBV6-5 and TRBJ1-1; D is uncertain. The germline V and J ends were trimmed by 2 bases and 3 bases, with 7 bases remaining between them. Germline V lookup: CDR1 MNHEY, CDR2 SVGAGI. This CDR3 spans 13 amino acids. CDR3: CASSYLLDTEAFL. CDR3 nucleotide sequence: TGTGCCAGCAGTTACCTGCTGGACACTGAAGCTTTCTTA.